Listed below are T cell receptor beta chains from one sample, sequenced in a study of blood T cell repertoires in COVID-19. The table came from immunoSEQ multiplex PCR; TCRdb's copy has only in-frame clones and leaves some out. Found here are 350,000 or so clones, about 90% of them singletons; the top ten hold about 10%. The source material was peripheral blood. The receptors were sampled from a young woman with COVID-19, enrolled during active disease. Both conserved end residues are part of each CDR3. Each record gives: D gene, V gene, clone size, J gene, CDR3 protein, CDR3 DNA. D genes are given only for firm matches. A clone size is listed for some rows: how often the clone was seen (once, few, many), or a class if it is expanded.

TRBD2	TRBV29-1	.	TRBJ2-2	CSVPGLVGPGELFF	TGCAGCGTCCCGGGACTAGTCGGTCCCGGGGAGCTGTTTTTT
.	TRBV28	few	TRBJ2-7	CASSNPTGSIYEQYF	TGTGCCAGCAGCAACCCCACAGGCTCTATTTACGAGCAGTACTTC
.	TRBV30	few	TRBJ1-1	CAWDMNTEAFF	TGTGCCTGGGACATGAACACTGAAGCTTTCTTT
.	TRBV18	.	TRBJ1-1	CASSPPIRAEAFF	TGTGCCAGCTCACCACCGATCCGGGCTGAAGCTTTCTTT
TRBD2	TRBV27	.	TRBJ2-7	CASSSAAGEGYEQYF	TGTGCCAGCAGTTCCGCAGCGGGGGAGGGCTACGAGCAGTACTTC
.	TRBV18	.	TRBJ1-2	CASSPALADGYTF	TGTGCCAGCTCACCTGCGCTGGCGGATGGCTACACCTTC
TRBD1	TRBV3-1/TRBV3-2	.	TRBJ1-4	CASSQSGGEKLFF	TGTGCCAGCAGCCAATCAGGGGGCGAAAAACTGTTTTTT
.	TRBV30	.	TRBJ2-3	CAWRAGESTDTQYF	TGTGCCTGGAGGGCAGGGGAAAGCACAGATACGCAGTATTTT
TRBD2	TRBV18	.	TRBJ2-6	CASSPPVGRGAGANVLTF	TGTGCCAGCTCACCACCGGTAGGGAGGGGCGCTGGGGCCAACGTCCTGACTTTC
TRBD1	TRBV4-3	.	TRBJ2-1	CASSPRGTGGWNEQFF	TGCGCCAGCAGCCCCAGAGGGACAGGGGGGTGGAATGAGCAGTTCTTC
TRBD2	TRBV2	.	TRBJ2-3	CASSVERDADTQYF	TGTGCCAGCAGTGTGGAGCGGGACGCAGATACGCAGTATTTT
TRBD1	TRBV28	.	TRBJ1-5	CASSDRGKQPQHF	TGTGCCAGCAGTGACAGGGGGAAGCAGCCCCAGCATTTT
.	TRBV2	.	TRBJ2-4	CASSEEGVAKNIQYF	TGTGCCAGCAGTGAAGAAGGGGTAGCCAAAAACATTCAGTACTTC
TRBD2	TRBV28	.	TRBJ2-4	CASSPPRASGSFPPDIQYF	TGTGCCAGCAGCCCCCCTCGGGCTAGCGGGAGTTTCCCCCCAGACATTCAGTACTTC
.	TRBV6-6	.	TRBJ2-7	CASSRTVYEQYF	TGTGCCAGCAGCAGGACAGTCTACGAGCAGTACTTC
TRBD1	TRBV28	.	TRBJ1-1	CASSLIEGQGANTEAFF	TGTGCCAGCAGTTTAATAGAGGGACAGGGGGCAAACACTGAAGCTTTCTTT
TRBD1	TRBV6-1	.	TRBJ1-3	CASSEATGAGNTIYF	TGTGCCAGCAGTGAAGCGACAGGGGCTGGAAACACCATATATTTT
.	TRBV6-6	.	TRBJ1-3	CASSHTRQPQGSGNTIYF	TGTGCCAGCAGTCACACCCGTCAGCCACAGGGCTCTGGAAACACCATATATTTT
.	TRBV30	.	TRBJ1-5	CAWSEGDYGNQPQHF	TGTGCCTGGAGTGAAGGGGACTATGGCAATCAGCCCCAGCATTTT
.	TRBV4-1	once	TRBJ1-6	CASSPQRSGDSPLHF	TGCGCCAGCAGCCCACAGCGGTCGGGAGATTCACCCCTCCACTTT
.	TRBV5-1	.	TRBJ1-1	CASSLGGGTEAFF	TGCGCCAGCAGCTTGGGTGGAGGGACTGAAGCTTTCTTT
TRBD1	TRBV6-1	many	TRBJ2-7	CASSETGQGALGYF	TGTGCCAGCAGTGAAACGGGACAGGGCGCTTTAGGATACTTC
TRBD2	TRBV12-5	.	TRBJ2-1	CASGFGTSGNNEQFF	TGTGCTAGTGGTTTCGGGACTAGCGGAAACAATGAGCAGTTCTTC
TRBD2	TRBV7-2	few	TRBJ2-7	CASSPSGKFYEQYF	TGTGCCAGCAGTCCTAGCGGGAAGTTCTACGAGCAGTACTTC
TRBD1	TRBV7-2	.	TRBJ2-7	CASSPRDRDYEQYF	TGTGCCAGCAGCCCGCGGGACAGGGATTACGAGCAGTACTTC
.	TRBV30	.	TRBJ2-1	CAWFRDFEQFF	TGTGCCTGGTTCAGGGATTTTGAGCAGTTCTTC